These 6 T cell receptor beta chains were sequenced from one sample in a study of CD8 T cells in Susac syndrome. Reverse transcription of roughly 0.5 to 1 ug RNA was performed with random hexamers. TCRdb reprocessed the immunoSEQ multiplex PCR reads with MiXCR, giving one entry per CDR3 protein. The repertoire holds 95,000 to 150,000 distinct CDR3 sequences, with nearly 96% as singletons. The source material was CD4+ T cells from PBMCs. Receptors were obtained from a human donor with Susac syndrome.

The chain links TRBV3-1 to TRBJ2-7; TRBD1 or TRBD2 may be the D gene (5 bases each). This CDR3 comprises 13 residues. Germline CDR1 is LGHDT and CDR2 is YNNKEL (reference sequence). V lost 5 bases, J lost 6 bases, and 14 bases lay in between. CDR3 sequence reads: CASSSRGLGEQYF. The CDR3 DNA follows: TGTGCCAGCAGCTCCCGGGGCCTTGGCGAGCAGTACTTC.

The rearrangement joins TRBV6-6 to TRBJ2-1; no firm D call. V was clipped by 2 bases and J by 9 bases, with 14 bases between them. The CDR3 length is 14 residues. Per germline, CDR1 MNHNY and CDR2 SVGAGI (reference sequence). The CDR3 sequence: CASSYPPVVVEQFF. CDR3 nucleotide sequence: TGTGCCAGCAGTTACCCACCGGTCGTCGTTGAGCAGTTCTTC.

The CDR3 loop reads CSVGTGRGINYGYTF. In DNA, the CDR3 is TGCAGCGTCGGGACAGGTCGAGGAATTAACTATGGCTACACCTTC. The chain joins TRBV29-1 to TRBJ1-2; 8 bases match TRBD1. CDR1 and CDR2 (germline): SQVTM, ANQGSEA. V lost 6 bases, J lost 1 base, and 10 bases stayed unmatched. The CDR3 extends over 15 amino acids.

The chain links TRBV19 to TRBJ1-5; D is unclear. V was clipped by 3 bases and J by 4 bases, with 10 bases between them. This CDR3 spans 14 amino acids. From germline, CDR1 is LNHDA and CDR2 SQIVND (reference sequence). The CDR3 region has the DNA TGTGCCAGTAGTATGGGAACTTTGAATCAGCCCCAGCATTTT. Residues: CASSMGTLNQPQHF.

CDR3 residues: CASSPQGRANQPQHF. The CDR3 coding sequence is TGTGCCAGCAGTCCACAGGGTAGGGCCAATCAGCCCCAGCATTTT. The chain is built from TRBV6-4 and TRBJ1-5; tentatively, D is TRBD1 (6 bases). The CDR3 covers 15 residues. Germline V CDR1 and CDR2: MRHNA, SNTAGT. The ends were cut back, 5 bases at V and 3 bases at J, with 14 bases in the middle.

The chain carries TRBV18 and TRBJ2-7; the D is unclear. Trimming took 4 bases from V and 2 from J, leaving 12 bases between them. This CDR3 contains 14 residues. Germline CDR1 and CDR2: KGHSH and LQKENI. The CDR3 region is CASSLNVDTYEQYF. The CDR3, as DNA: TGTGCCAGCTCACTAAACGTCGACACCTACGAGCAGTACTTC.